This TCR beta chain comes out of a study of T cell clonality in common variable immunodeficiency. Study findings and constraints: Repertoire-complication correlations in CVID were limited by patient heterogeneity. CVID subjects had higher TCRbeta clonality than healthy controls, most marked in about a third.

Only in-frame clones appear in the TCRdb table, and some are missing; sequencing was by immunoSEQ multiplex PCR. The sample holds tens of thousands of clones, and no clone turns up only once. The CDR3 consists of 14 residues. V dropped 2 bases and J dropped 3 bases, with 11 bases sitting between them. Germline-derived CDR1 and CDR2 are SNHLY and FYNNEI. Concerning this clone: Its antigen is unknown. The sequence runs out 3 residues before the end of the CDR3; the remainder is reconstructed from the germline J gene.

Sequenced sample: peripheral blood mononuclear cells. The rearrangement links TRBV2 to TRBJ2-7; tentatively, D is TRBD1 (5 bases). The receptor was derived from a person between 18 and 69 years old in good health. The CDR3 reads CASSEIDRGYEQYF. CDR3 bases read: TGTGCCAGCAGTGAAATCGATAGGGGCTACGAG. Variable domain in full (rest from reference TRBV2 and TRBJ2-7): EPEVTQTPSHQVTQMGQEVILRCVPISNHLYFYWYRQILGQKVEFLVSFYNNEISEKSEIFDDQFSVERPDGSNFTLKIRSTKLEDSAMYFCASSEIDRGYEQYFGPGTRLTVT.